These 27 T cell receptor beta chains share one sample of origin, sequenced in a study of cytomegalovirus exposure and HLA in healthy donors. 60 Vbeta and 13 Jbeta primers were used in PCR. Repertoires were generated with immunoSEQ multiplex PCR, while TCRdb's copy carries only in-frame clones and drops some. The sample contains about 140,000 clones, approximately 82% of which appear only once. The sample comprised PBMCs. These receptors all stem from a woman aged 55-70 years in good health and CMV-seropositive.

The count of this clone is one. The rearrangement joins TRBV27 to TRBJ1-1; tentatively, D is TRBD1 (6 bases). The V end lost 4 bases, the J end lost 0 bases, and 9 bases lay between the germline ends. The CDR3 consists of 14 residues. Germline CDR1 reads MNHEY; CDR2 reads SMNVEV (reference sequence). For the CDR3, the DNA is TGTGCCAGCAGTTATCAGGGGATGAACACTGAAGCTTTCTTT. It is translated as CASSYQGMNTEAFF.

This clone was picked up a small number of times. The chain has TRBV4-1 and TRBJ2-6; D is possibly TRBD1 (5 bases). Germline V gene lookup returns CDR1 MGHRA and CDR2 YSYEKL. Trimming cost V 5 bases and J 0 bases, with 14 bases left between them. The CDR3 loop spans 17 amino acids. In DNA, the CDR3 is TGCGCCAGCAGCTCTAGGGGCACCGACTCTGGGGCCAACGTCCTGACTTTC. Its protein product is CASSSRGTDSGANVLTF.

This rearrangement joins TRBV7-2 to TRBJ2-2; weak D call: TRBD1 (6 bases). The germline V gene has CDR1 SGHTA and CDR2 FQGNSA. V was shortened by 4 bases and J by 3 bases, with 15 bases between the two germline ends. This CDR3 has 16 residues. The CDR3 here is CASSSPQGRHTGELFF. The CDR3 nucleotides read TGTGCCAGCAGCTCACCACAGGGCAGGCACACCGGGGAGCTGTTTTTT.

As DNA, the CDR3 is TGTGCCAGCAGTGTTACTTGGGGCAGCTCCTACAATGAGCAGTTCTTC. This sequence encodes CASSVTWGSSYNEQFF. The chain couples TRBV6-6 to TRBJ2-1; weak D call: TRBD1 (5 bases). Trimming stripped 5 bases from V and 0 bases from J, with 14 bases between. The CDR3 length is 16 residues. CDR1 is MNHNY, CDR2 SVGAGI, per germline (reference sequence).

This chain links TRBV9 with TRBJ2-3; D perhaps matches TRBD2 (6 bases). This CDR3 has 18 amino acids. The V end lost 0 bases, the J end lost 1 base, and 18 bases lay between the germline ends. CDR1 is SGDLS and CDR2 is YYNGEE in the germline V gene. CDR3 sequence: CASSVGPTSASGTDTQYF. The CDR3 DNA reads as TGTGCCAGCAGCGTAGGCCCCACCAGCGCTAGCGGCACAGATACGCAGTATTTT.

The genes are TRBV2 and TRBJ2-3; TRBD2 agrees at 9 bases. The germline gives CDR1 SNHLY, CDR2 FYNNEI. Trimming at V came to 10 bases and at J to 5 bases, leaving 10 bases not matched to a gene. The CDR3 totals 14 residues. CDR3 in DNA: TGTGCCATCTCCCAGCGGGAGGCGGAAGATACGCAGTATTTT. Residues: CAISQREAEDTQYF.

This chain joins TRBV7-6 and TRBJ2-7; weak D call: TRBD1 (6 bases). This CDR3 spans 12 amino acids. CDR1 is SGHVS and CDR2 is FNYEAQ in the germline V gene. Between the trimmed V and J ends, which lost 3 bases and 5 bases, there was a span of 8 bases. CDR3 bases: TGTGCCAGCAGCTTTACAGGGAACGAGCAGTACTTC. Protein: CASSFTGNEQYF.

This clone was seen a handful of times. This chain joins TRBV15 and TRBJ1-4; D remains unclear. Germline assignment: CDR1 LNHNV and CDR2 YYDKDF (reference sequence). V lost 5 bases and J 7 bases, leaving 14 bases between the germline ends. This CDR3 spans 14 amino acids. CDR3 DNA: TGTGCCACCAGCCCCCGGGGAGGGTTTGAAAAACTGTTTTTT. Translating gives CATSPRGGFEKLFF.

This clone has only a few counts. CDR3 region: CASSLSSGSRDEQFF. The DNA of the CDR3 is TGTGCCAGCAGCTTGAGTAGCGGGAGTCGGGATGAGCAGTTCTTC. The chain uses TRBV7-3 and TRBJ2-1; 9 positions agree with TRBD2. This CDR3 contains 15 residues. V shed 3 bases, J shed 8 bases, and the junction held 8 bases outside the gene matches. The germline V gene has CDR1 SGHTA and CDR2 FQGTGA.

The rearrangement links TRBV5-1 to TRBJ1-6; the match to TRBD1 covers 9 bases. Looked up from germline, CDR1 is SGHRS and CDR2 is YFSETQ. V lost 4 bases and J lost 12; bases outside the gene matches: 8. The CDR3 is 14 amino acids. The CDR3 DNA reads as TGCGCCAGCAGCGTACAGGGGGCCAACGGACCCCTCCACTTT. Translation gives CASSVQGANGPLHF.

This chain connects TRBV4-2 to TRBJ2-1, with 9 bases fitting TRBD2. Trimming cost V 1 base and J 6 bases; bases outside gene matches: 4. The CDR3 extends over 15 amino acids. Looked up from germline, CDR1 is LGHNA and CDR2 is YNFKEQ. This chain's CDR3 is CASSQAVSGSNEQFF. CDR3 nucleotide sequence: TGTGCCAGCAGCCAAGCGGTTAGCGGGAGCAATGAGCAGTTCTTC.

This chain uses TRBV5-1 with TRBJ1-5, with 8 bases identical to TRBD1. The CDR3 is 14 amino acids. V shed 4 bases, J shed 4 bases, and the junction held 4 bases outside the gene matches. The V gene's germline CDR1 is SGHRS and CDR2 YFSETQ. CDR3 sequence reads: CASSQGQANQPQHF. CDR3 in DNA: TGCGCCAGCAGCCAGGGACAGGCTAATCAGCCCCAGCATTTT.

V and J are TRBV4-1 and TRBJ1-3; D is possibly TRBD1 (5 bases). Trimming removed 0 bases from V and 7 bases from J, with 16 bases in between. The CDR3 is 16 residues long. In germline, CDR1 is MGHRA, CDR2 YSYEKL. CDR3 loop: CASSQDLRGADNTIYF. CDR3 DNA sequence: TGCGCCAGCAGCCAAGATCTTAGGGGCGCCGACAACACCATATATTTT.

The chain employs TRBV10-1 and TRBJ2-1, with 9 bases that match TRBD2. Losses at the gene ends were 2 bases for V and 5 bases for J; bases not matched to a gene: 7. The CDR3 has 16 residues. Germline-derived CDR1 and CDR2 are WNHNN and SYGVQD (reference sequence). This CDR3 reads CASSEAALAGHNEQFF. In DNA form, the CDR3 reads TGCGCCAGCAGTGAGGCAGCACTAGCGGGCCACAATGAGCAGTTCTTC.

The CDR3 loop is CASSVWDRGINQPQHF. CDR3 DNA: TGTGCCAGTAGTGTCTGGGACAGGGGAATTAATCAGCCCCAGCATTTT. This chain uses TRBV19 with TRBJ1-5; 10 nucleotides align to TRBD1. The CDR3 is made up of 16 amino acids. V trimming: 5 bases; J trimming: 4 bases; junction bases outside the gene matches: 8. Germline V gene lookup returns CDR1 LNHDA and CDR2 SQIVND (reference sequence).

The V and J genes are TRBV10-3 and TRBJ1-1; D remains ambiguous. There are 12 residues in the CDR3. Germline V lookup: CDR1 ENHRY, CDR2 SYGVKD. V gave up 2 bases and J gave up 11 bases, with 12 bases separating them. CDR3 sequence reads: CAISEDRSGAFF. The CDR3 nucleotides read TGTGCCATCAGTGAGGACCGCTCGGGGGCTTTCTTT.

V and J are TRBV7-2 and TRBJ2-3; D is uncertain. The germline V and J ends were trimmed by 1 base and 3 bases, with 20 bases remaining between them. Germline V gives CDR1 SGHTA, CDR2 FQGNSA. CDR3 length: 18 residues. CDR3 amino acids: CASSLGGQSQLRTDTQYF. Here the CDR3 DNA reads TGTGCCAGCAGCTTAGGCGGTCAGTCTCAGCTAAGGACAGATACGCAGTATTTT. Full variable domain (rest looked up from reference TRBV7-2 and TRBJ2-3): GAGVSQSPSNKVTEKGKDVELRCDPISGHTALYWYRQSLGQGLEFLIYFQGNSAPDKSGLPSDRFSAERTGGSVSTLTIQRTQQEDSAVYLCASSLGGQSQLRTDTQYFGPGTRLTVL.

The rearrangement links TRBV30 to TRBJ2-5; D may be TRBD2 (6 bases). CDR1 GTSNPN and CDR2 SVGIG come from the germline V gene (reference sequence). The CDR3 consists of 14 residues. With 4 bases removed from V and 1 base from J, the gap between germline ends came to 13 bases. CDR3 protein: CAWTLAGSQETQYF. CDR3 bases: TGTGCCTGGACCCTCGCGGGGAGCCAAGAGACCCAGTACTTC.

The chain recombines TRBV7-9 with TRBJ2-3, with 11 bases aligning to TRBD2. There are 17 residues in the CDR3. The germline CDR1 and CDR2 sequences are SEHNR and FQNEAQ (reference sequence). V was pared by 4 bases and J by 4 bases, with 10 bases of the junction left unmatched. The CDR3 nucleotides read TGTGCCAGCAGCTACCCTTTAGCGGGAGGGTGGGCAGATACGCAGTATTTT. Encoded protein: CASSYPLAGGWADTQYF.

This chain uses TRBV9 with TRBJ2-7, with 9 bases matching TRBD1. Germline CDR1 SGDLS, CDR2 YYNGEE. CDR3 length: 15 amino acids. V was pared by 2 bases and J by 2 bases, with 5 bases of the junction left unmatched. The CDR3 region has the DNA TGTGCCAGCAGCGTTACTTGGACAGGGGCCTACGAGCAGTACTTC. Translated, it gives CASSVTWTGAYEQYF.

This sequence joins TRBV28 and TRBJ2-1; D may be TRBD1 (6 bases). The CDR3 sequence is 13 residues long. Trimming took off 7 bases at V and 7 bases at J, with 14 bases between the two ends. Germline CDR1 reads MDHEN; CDR2 reads SYDVKM. CDR3: CASTKQGSNEQFF. The CDR3 nucleotides read TGTGCCAGCACCAAACAGGGTTCAAATGAGCAGTTCTTC.

The gene calls are TRBV7-3 and TRBJ2-1, with unresolved D. CDR3 length: 15 residues. The germline gives CDR1 SGHTA, CDR2 FQGTGA. Trimming cost V 1 base and J 6 bases, with 13 bases left between them. The CDR3 sequence is CASSLNGGISNEQFF. DNA for the CDR3: TGTGCCAGCAGCTTAAATGGCGGAATCTCCAATGAGCAGTTCTTC.

The chain links TRBV4-1 to TRBJ2-3; 11 bases map to TRBD2. V was clipped by 4 bases and J by 1 base; unmatched bases: 16. CDR1 MGHRA and CDR2 YSYEKL come from the germline V gene. CDR3 length equals 20 residues. The CDR3 spells CASSRLLLAGVGGGTDTQYF. The CDR3 coding sequence is TGCGCCAGCAGCCGACTCCTACTAGCGGGAGTGGGCGGCGGCACAGATACGCAGTATTTT.

The V and J genes are TRBV6-5 and TRBJ2-1; 11 bases align to TRBD2. CDR1 is MNHEY, CDR2 SVGAGI, per germline. Germline trimming cut 0 bases from V and 7 bases from J; bases unmatched to any gene: 5. The CDR3 is 16 amino acids. The CDR3 coding sequence is TGTGCCAGCAGTTACTCGGCTAGCGGGAGGAGGAATGAGCAGTTCTTC. Protein: CASSYSASGRRNEQFF.

The genes are TRBV5-4 and TRBJ1-2; maybe TRBD1 (6 bases). This CDR3 is 13 amino acids long. The V gene's germline CDR1 is SGHNT and CDR2 YYREEE (reference sequence). Trimming left V 5 bases short and J 3 bases short, with 11 bases between. The CDR3 region has the DNA TGTGCCAGCAGTTGGGGACAACACTATGGCTACACCTTC. It specifies CASSWGQHYGYTF.

In its sample, this clone was seen a few times. The chain combines TRBV28 with TRBJ1-4; D is undetermined. Per germline, CDR1 MDHEN and CDR2 SYDVKM. V gave up 6 bases and J gave up 3 bases, with 11 bases separating them. The CDR3 is made up of 14 amino acids. The CDR3 sequence is CASRGGGSNEKLFF. The CDR3 DNA sequence: TGTGCCAGCAGGGGAGGCGGATCTAATGAAAAACTGTTTTTT.

This chain connects TRBV30 to TRBJ2-1; D perhaps matches TRBD2 (5 bases). The germline gives CDR1 GTSNPN, CDR2 SVGIG (reference sequence). With 0 bases removed from V and 5 bases from J, the gap between germline ends came to 17 bases. The CDR3 length is 16 residues. The CDR3 loop is CAWSVMGPSGNNEQFF. CDR3 nucleotide sequence: TGTGCCTGGAGTGTGATGGGCCCCTCCGGGAACAATGAGCAGTTCTTC.